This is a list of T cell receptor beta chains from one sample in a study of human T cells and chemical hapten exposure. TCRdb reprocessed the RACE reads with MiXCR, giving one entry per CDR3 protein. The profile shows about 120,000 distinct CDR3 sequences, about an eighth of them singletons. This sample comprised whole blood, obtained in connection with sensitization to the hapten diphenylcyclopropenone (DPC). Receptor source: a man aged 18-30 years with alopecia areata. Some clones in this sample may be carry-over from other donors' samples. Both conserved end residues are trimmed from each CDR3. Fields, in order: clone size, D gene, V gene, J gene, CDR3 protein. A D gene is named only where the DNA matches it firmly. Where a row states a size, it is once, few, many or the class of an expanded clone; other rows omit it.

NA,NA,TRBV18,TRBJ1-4,ASSRGLNEKLF
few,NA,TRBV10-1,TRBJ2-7,ASSKSGPYEQY
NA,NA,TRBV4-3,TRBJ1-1,ASSHGPGNTEAF
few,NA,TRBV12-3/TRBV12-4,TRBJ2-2,ASINGGLNTGELF
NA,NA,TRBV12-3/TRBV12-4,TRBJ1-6,VSSLRQGFNSPLH
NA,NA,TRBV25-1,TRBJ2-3,ASSETRYSTDTQY
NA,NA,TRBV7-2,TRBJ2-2,ASSLRVANTGELF
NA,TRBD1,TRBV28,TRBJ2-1,ASTPGTGGSNEQF
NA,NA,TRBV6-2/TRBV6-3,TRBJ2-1,ASSYSGLANNEQF
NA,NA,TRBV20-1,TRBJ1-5,SARGAGVSNQPQH
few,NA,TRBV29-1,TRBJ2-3,SVEEAGSGADTQY
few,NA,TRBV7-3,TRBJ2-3,ASSLAWTDTQY
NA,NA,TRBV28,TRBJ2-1,ASSPTGYHEQF
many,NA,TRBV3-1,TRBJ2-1,ASSQVGGAADEQF
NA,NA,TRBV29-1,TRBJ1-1,SVEDTGVNTEAF
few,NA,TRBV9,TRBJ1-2,ASSHYRDTGYT
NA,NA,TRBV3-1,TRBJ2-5,ASSPTGGQETQY
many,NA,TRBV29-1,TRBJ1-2,SVVTRGTEAYGYT
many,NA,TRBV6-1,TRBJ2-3,ASRSTDTQY
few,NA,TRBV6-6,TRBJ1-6,ASSYSGQPADSPLH
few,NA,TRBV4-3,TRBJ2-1,ASSRDRDFYNEQF
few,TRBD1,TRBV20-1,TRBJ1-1,SVRGDRNTEAF
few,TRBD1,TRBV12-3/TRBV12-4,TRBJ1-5,ASRGAGQGIQPQH
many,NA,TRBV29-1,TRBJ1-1,SVVRGSGSEAF
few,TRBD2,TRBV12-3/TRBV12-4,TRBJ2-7,ASSLQRTSVYEQY
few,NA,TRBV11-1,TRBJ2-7,ASSQDVTSYEQY
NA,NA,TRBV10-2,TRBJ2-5,ASRKVGPSTGGETQY
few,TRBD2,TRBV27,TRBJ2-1,ASSIFWAGGNNEQF
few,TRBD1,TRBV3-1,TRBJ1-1,ASSRLQGAGKNTEAF
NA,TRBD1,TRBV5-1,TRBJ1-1,ASSRGGGSEAF
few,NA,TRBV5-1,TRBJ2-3,ASTSLYTDTQY
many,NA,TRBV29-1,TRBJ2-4,SVRGVGNIQY
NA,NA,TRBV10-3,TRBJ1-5,AISGGSDQPQH
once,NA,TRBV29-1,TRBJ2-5,SVGGGETQY
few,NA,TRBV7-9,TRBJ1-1,ASSLPGKTKSEAF
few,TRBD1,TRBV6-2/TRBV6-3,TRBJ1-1,ASSPSRDRAFEAF
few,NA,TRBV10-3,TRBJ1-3,AISELAGRSGNTIY
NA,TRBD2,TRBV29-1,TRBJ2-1,GGGGAYNEQF
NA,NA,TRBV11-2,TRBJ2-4,ASSSDRQKNIQY
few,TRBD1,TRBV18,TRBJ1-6,ASSPDRGNSPLH
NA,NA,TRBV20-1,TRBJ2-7,SAPSREDSGGYEQY
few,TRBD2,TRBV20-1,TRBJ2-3,SARVAGVTDTQY
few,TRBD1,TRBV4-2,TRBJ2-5,ASSQGSRGQETQY
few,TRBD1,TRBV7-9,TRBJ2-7,ASSRQRTGVYEQY
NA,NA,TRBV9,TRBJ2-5,ASSVGGLQETQY
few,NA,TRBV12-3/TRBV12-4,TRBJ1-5,ASSSFGGGNQPQH
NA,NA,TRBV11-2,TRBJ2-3,ASSPLDTQY
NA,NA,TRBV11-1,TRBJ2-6,ASSSLQRPSGANVLT
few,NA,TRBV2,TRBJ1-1,ARLKDTEAF
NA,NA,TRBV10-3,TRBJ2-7,AIAGTYEQY
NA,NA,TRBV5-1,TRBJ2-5,ASSLGQEETQY
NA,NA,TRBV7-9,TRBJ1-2,ASSLGTQNYGYT
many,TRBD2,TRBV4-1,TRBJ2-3,ASSPVGTSGDTQY